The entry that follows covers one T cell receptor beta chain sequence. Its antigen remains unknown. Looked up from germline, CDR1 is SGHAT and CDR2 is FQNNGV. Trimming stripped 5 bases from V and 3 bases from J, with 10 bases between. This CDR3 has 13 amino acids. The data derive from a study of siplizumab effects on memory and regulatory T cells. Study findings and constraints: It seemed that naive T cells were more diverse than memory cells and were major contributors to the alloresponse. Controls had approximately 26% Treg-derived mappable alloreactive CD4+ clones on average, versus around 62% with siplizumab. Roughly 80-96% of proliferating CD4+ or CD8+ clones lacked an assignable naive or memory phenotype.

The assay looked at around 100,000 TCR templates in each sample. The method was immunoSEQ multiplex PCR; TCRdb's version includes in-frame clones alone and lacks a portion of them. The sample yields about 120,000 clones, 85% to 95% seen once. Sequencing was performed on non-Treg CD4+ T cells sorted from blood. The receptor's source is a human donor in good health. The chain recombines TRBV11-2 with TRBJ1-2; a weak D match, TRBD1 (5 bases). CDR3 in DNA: TGTGCCAGCAGCCTTGGGGCAGACTATGGCTACACCTTC. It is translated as CASSLGADYGYTF. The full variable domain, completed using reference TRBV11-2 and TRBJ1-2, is EAGVAQSPRYKIIEKRQSVAFWCNPISGHATLYWYQQILGQGPKLLIQFQNNGVVDDSQLPKDRFSAERLKGVDSTLKIQPAKLEDSAVYLCASSLGADYGYTFGSGTRLTVV.